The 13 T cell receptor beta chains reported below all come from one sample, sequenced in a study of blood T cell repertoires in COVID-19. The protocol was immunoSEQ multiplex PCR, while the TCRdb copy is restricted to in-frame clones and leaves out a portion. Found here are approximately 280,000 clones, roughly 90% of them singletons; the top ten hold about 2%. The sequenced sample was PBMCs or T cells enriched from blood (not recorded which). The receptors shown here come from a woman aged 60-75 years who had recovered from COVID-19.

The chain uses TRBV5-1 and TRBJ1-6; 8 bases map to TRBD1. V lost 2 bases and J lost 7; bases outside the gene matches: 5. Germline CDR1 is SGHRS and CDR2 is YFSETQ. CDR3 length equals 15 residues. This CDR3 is CASSLRTGTNSPLHF. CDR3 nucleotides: TGCGCCAGCAGCTTACGGACAGGGACCAATTCACCCCTCCACTTT.

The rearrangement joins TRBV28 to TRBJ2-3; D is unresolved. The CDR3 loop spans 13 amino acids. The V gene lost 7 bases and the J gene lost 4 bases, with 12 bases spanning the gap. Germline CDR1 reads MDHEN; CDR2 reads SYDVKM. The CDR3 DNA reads TGTGCCAGCACCCTCTATCCTGCAGATACGCAGTATTTT. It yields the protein CASTLYPADTQYF. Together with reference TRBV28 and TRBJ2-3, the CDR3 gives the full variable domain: DVKVTQSSRYLVKRTGEKVFLECVQDMDHENMFWYRQDPGLGLRLIYFSYDVKMKEKGDIPEGYSVSREKKERFSLILESASTNQTSMYLCASTLYPADTQYFGPGTRLTVL.

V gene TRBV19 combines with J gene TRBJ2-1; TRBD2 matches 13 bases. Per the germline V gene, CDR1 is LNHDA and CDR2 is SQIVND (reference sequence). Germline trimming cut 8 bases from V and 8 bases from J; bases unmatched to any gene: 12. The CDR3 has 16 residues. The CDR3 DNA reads TGTGCCAGTTCCGGACTAGCGGGAGTAGGGGTCGATGAGCAGTTCTTC. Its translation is CASSGLAGVGVDEQFF.

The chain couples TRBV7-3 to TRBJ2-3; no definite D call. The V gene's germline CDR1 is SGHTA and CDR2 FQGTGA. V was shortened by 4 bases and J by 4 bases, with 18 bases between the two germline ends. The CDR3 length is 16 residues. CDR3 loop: CASSSHLGADSDTQYF. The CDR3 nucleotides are TGTGCCAGCAGCTCGCATCTTGGCGCGGATTCAGATACGCAGTATTTT.

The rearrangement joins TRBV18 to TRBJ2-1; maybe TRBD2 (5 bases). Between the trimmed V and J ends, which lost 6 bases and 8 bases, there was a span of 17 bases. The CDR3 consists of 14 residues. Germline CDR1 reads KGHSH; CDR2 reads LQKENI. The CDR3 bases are TGTGCCAGCTCTTCAAGCCCGGGGTTCCATGAGCAGTTCTTC. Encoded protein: CASSSSPGFHEQFF. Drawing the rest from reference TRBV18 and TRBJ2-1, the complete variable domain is NAGVMQNPRHLVRRRGQEARLRCSPMKGHSHVYWYRQLPEEGLKFMVYLQKENIIDESGMPKERFSAEFPKEGPSILRIQQVVRGDSAAYFCASSSSPGFHEQFFGPGTRLTVL.

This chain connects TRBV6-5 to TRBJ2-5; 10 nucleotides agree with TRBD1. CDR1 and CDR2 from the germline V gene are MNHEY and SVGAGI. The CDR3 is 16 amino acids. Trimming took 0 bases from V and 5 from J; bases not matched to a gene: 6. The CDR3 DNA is TGTGCCAGCAGTTACTCCGGGACAGGGGTAGGGGAGACCCAGTACTTC. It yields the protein CASSYSGTGVGETQYF.

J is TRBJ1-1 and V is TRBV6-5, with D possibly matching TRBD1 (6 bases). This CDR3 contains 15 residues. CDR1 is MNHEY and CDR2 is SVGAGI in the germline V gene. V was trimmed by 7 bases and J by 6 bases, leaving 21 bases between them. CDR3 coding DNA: TGTGCCAGCACCGTACAGGGCCAAGGGGTGGCTGAAGCTTTCTTT. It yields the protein CASTVQGQGVAEAFF.

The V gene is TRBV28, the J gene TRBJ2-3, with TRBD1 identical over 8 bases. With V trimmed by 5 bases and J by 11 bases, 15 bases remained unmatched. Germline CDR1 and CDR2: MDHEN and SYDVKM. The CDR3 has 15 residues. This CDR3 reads CASSPTITGGIGQYF. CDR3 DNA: TGTGCCAGCAGTCCAACAATCACAGGGGGTATTGGGCAGTATTTT.

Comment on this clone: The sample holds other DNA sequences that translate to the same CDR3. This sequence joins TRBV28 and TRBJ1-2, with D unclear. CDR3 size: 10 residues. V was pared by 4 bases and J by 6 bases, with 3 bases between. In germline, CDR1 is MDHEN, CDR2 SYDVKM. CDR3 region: CASSSDGYTF. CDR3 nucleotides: TGTGCCAGCAGTTCTGATGGCTACACCTTC.

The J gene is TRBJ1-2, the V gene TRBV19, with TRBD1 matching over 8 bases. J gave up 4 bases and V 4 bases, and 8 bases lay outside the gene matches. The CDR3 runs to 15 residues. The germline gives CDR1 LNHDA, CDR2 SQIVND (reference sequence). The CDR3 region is CASSSGQGALYGYTF. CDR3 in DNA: TGTGCCAGTAGTAGTGGGCAGGGGGCCCTCTATGGCTACACCTTC.

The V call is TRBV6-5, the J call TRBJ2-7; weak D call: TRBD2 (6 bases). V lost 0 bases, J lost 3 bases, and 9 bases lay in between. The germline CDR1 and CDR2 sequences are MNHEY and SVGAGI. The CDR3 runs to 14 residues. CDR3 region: CASSYSRRVYEQYF. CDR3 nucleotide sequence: TGTGCCAGCAGTTACTCGAGGAGGGTCTACGAGCAGTACTTC.

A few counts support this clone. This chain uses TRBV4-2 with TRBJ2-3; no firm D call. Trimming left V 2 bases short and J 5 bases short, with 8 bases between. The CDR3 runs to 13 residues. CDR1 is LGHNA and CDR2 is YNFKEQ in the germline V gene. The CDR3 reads CASSQHPKDTQYF. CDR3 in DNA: TGTGCCAGCAGCCAACATCCTAAAGATACGCAGTATTTT.

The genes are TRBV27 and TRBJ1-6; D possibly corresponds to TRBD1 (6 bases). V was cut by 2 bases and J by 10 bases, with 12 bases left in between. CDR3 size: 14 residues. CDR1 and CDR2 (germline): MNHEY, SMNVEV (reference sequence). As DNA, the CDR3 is TGTGCCAGCAGTTTACACAGGGTCGGCTCACCCCTCCACTTT. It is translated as CASSLHRVGSPLHF.